A selection of T cell receptor beta chains follows, all from one sample in a study of a mutant IDH1 vaccine in newly diagnosed glioma. These TCRs are of unknown antigen specificity. Libraries were prepared by immunoSEQ multiplex PCR; TCRdb keeps only in-frame clonotypes and omits some of them. Of fewer than 45,000 clones in the sample, approximately 76% were seen once. The sequenced sample was PBMCs, obtained from a glioma patient whose treatment included an IDH1 peptide vaccine. These receptors originate from a man aged 45-65 years with glioma. Both conserved end residues are part of each CDR3. A D gene is named only where the DNA matches it firmly. Not all rows give a size; the values are once, few, many and, for expanded clones, a class.

D	V	size	J	DNA	CDR3
TRBD2	TRBV6-5	-	TRBJ2-4	TGTGCCAGCAGTTACGGGGCAGCGGGGGGAAAAAACATTCAGTACTTC	CASSYGAAGGKNIQYF
-	TRBV19	once	TRBJ2-3	TGTGCCAGTGGCGTAAGGGCTGATACGCAGTATTTT	CASGVRADTQYF
-	TRBV30	-	TRBJ2-2	TGTGCCTGGAGTGGGGGGGCTGGAAACACCGGGGAGCTGTTTTTT	CAWSGGAGNTGELFF
-	TRBV7-2	-	TRBJ1-1	TGTGCCAGCACCTATGACGGTAGGAACACTGAAGCTTTCTTT	CASTYDGRNTEAFF
-	TRBV21-1	-	TRBJ1-5	TGTGCCAGCAGCAAAGAAAGGGTCAGGGGAGACAATCAGCCCCAGCATTTT	CASSKERVRGDNQPQHF
-	TRBV4-3	-	TRBJ1-4	TGCGCCAGCAGCCAAGATGGGTCAGGTCCAAATGAAAAACTGTTTTTT	CASSQDGSGPNEKLFF
-	TRBV18	few	TRBJ2-5	TGTGCCAGCTCACGGGGCCAACAAGAGACCCAGTACTTC	CASSRGQQETQYF
TRBD1	TRBV5-6	-	TRBJ1-2	TGTGCCAGCAGTTGGACGACAGGGGATTATGCAAGAGGCTACACCTTC	CASSWTTGDYARGYTF
-	TRBV7-2	-	TRBJ1-2	TGTGCCAGCAGCCCCCCGGGACCGTCGGGCTATGGCTACACCTTC	CASSPPGPSGYGYTF
-	TRBV28	-	TRBJ1-1	TGTGCCAGCAGTTTGGACCGTCAGGCTTTCTTT	CASSLDRQAFF
-	TRBV9	-	TRBJ2-7	TGTGCCAGCAGCCCTTCCGGGACCAGCTCCTACGAGCAGTACTTC	CASSPSGTSSYEQYF
TRBD2	TRBV5-1	-	TRBJ2-1	TGCGCCAGCAGCCCGAAGGTCTACGGGGGGGACTACAATGAGCAGTTCTTC	CASSPKVYGGDYNEQFF
TRBD2	TRBV9	few	TRBJ2-3	TGTGCCAGCAGCGTAGTCGGGGGGGCCGATACGCAGTATTTT	CASSVVGGADTQYF
-	TRBV7-9	-	TRBJ1-1	TGTGCCAGCAGCTTAGAGCAGGGTGAAGCTTTCTTT	CASSLEQGEAFF
-	TRBV2	-	TRBJ1-2	TGTGCCAGCAGTTCCGAACAGGGCTCTGGCTACACCTTC	CASSSEQGSGYTF
-	TRBV7-8	-	TRBJ2-6	TGTGCCAGCAGCCCCAGCTCTGGGGCCAACGTCCTGACTTTC	CASSPSSGANVLTF
-	TRBV2	few	TRBJ2-1	TGTGCCAGCGAAGGGGATGAGCAGTTCTTC	CASEGDEQFF